The rows below give T cell receptor beta chains drawn from one sample of a study of T cells in Graves' hyperthyroidism and ophthalmopathy. TCRdb re-derived calls from the multiplex PCR reads in MiXCR, one entry per CDR3 protein. The data contain under 300,000 distinct CDR3 sequences, roughly 22% of them singletons. The sample comprised blood. These receptors came from a young man with Graves' ophthalmopathy. Each CDR3 is given with its conserved first and last residue. D genes are given only for firm matches. Clone size is stated in some rows and not others, as once, few, many or a class when expanded.

j_call clone_size v_call d_call cdr3_aa cdr3_nt
TRBJ2-7 . TRBV29-1 . CSVGHSGEQYF TGCAGCGTGGGGCACTCTGGGGAGCAGTACTTC
TRBJ2-5 few TRBV12-3/TRBV12-4 TRBD1 CASRVAGQGAETQYF TGTGCCAGCAGAGTTGCGGGACAGGGGGCAGAGACCCAGTACTTC
TRBJ2-5 . TRBV30 . CAGDAWKGPGALETQYF TGTGCCGGGGACGCCTGGAAGGGCCCAGGGGCGCTCGAGACCCAGTACTTC
TRBJ1-1 many TRBV27 TRBD1 CASSKGQGGPEAFF TGTGCCAGCAGTAAGGGACAGGGGGGACCCGAAGCTTTCTTT
TRBJ2-5 . TRBV3-1 TRBD2 CASSLRRLAGGPRPETQYF TGTGCCAGCAGCCTGCGGAGACTAGCGGGAGGGCCGAGGCCAGAGACCCAGTACTTC
TRBJ2-6 . TRBV20-1 . CSARDVGAGANVLTF TGCAGTGCTAGAGATGTCGGGGCTGGGGCCAACGTCCTGACTTTC
TRBJ2-1 few TRBV15 TRBD2 CATSRLAGYNEQFF TGTGCCACCAGCAGGCTAGCGGGCTACAATGAGCAGTTCTTC
TRBJ1-3 few TRBV12-3/TRBV12-4 . CASSQRQSSGNTIYF TGTGCCAGCAGTCAAAGACAGAGCTCTGGAAACACCATATATTTT
TRBJ2-7 few TRBV6-1 TRBD2 CASRSGLAGSYEQYF TGTGCCAGCAGATCAGGACTAGCGGGATCCTACGAGCAGTACTTC
TRBJ2-7 . TRBV10-2 TRBD2 CASTASGYEQYF TGCGCCAGCACCGCTAGCGGATACGAGCAGTACTTC
TRBJ2-1 . TRBV12-3/TRBV12-4 TRBD2 CASSLGRGSYNEQFF TGTGCCAGCAGTTTGGGTCGCGGGAGTTACAATGAGCAGTTCTTC
TRBJ2-1 few TRBV20-1 . CSASDSPGNEQFF TGCAGTGCTAGTGACAGCCCCGGGAATGAGCAGTTCTTC
TRBJ1-5 . TRBV7-2 . CASSFDLGDQPQHF TGTGCCAGCAGCTTCGACTTGGGGGATCAGCCCCAGCATTTT
TRBJ2-1 few TRBV20-1 TRBD2 CSTGADASGSSNEQFF TGCAGTACAGGCGCCGACGCTAGCGGGAGTTCCAATGAGCAGTTCTTC
TRBJ2-1 few TRBV7-8 TRBD2 CASSVGSGSGEQFF TGTGCCAGCAGCGTAGGTAGCGGGAGCGGCGAGCAGTTCTTC
TRBJ2-2 few TRBV20-1 . CSARDPAENTGELFF TGCAGTGCTAGAGACCCAGCGGAGAACACCGGGGAGCTGTTTTTT
TRBJ2-4 . TRBV7-9 . CASSLVRGTLQYF TGTGCCAGCAGCTTAGTTCGGGGCACTCTTCAGTACTTC
TRBJ2-1 few TRBV12-5 TRBD1 CASGLLTGTGEYEQFF TGTGCTAGTGGTTTGCTCACCGGGACAGGGGAGTATGAGCAGTTCTTC
TRBJ2-7 many TRBV2 . CASVLEESSYEQYF TGTGCCAGCGTACTCGAGGAGAGCTCCTACGAGCAGTACTTC
TRBJ1-2 . TRBV27 . CASSSRGRVNYGYTF TGTGCCAGCAGTTCCCGCGGCAGGGTTAACTATGGCTACACCTTC
TRBJ1-1 . TRBV14 . CASGQDWAGSEAFF TGTGCCAGCGGCCAAGACTGGGCAGGCTCAGAAGCTTTCTTT
TRBJ2-1 few TRBV9 . CASSVGGMEGNEQFF TGTGCCAGCAGCGTAGGTGGGATGGAGGGTAATGAGCAGTTCTTC
TRBJ2-7 . TRBV5-1 TRBD2 CASTAGGVQGLIYEQYF TGCGCCAGCACCGCGGGGGGGGTGCAGGGACTAATCTACGAGCAGTACTTC
TRBJ2-1 few TRBV6-1 TRBD2 CASSRILTGTSRNEQFF TGTGCCAGCAGTCGTATCCTCACCGGGACTAGTAGAAATGAGCAGTTCTTC
TRBJ2-1 . TRBV5-1 . CASSLGGSVLNEQFF TGCGCCAGCAGCTTAGGGGGGAGTGTTTTAAATGAGCAGTTCTTC
TRBJ2-1 . TRBV5-5 . CASSPGERSYNEQFF TGTGCCAGCAGCCCGGGGGAACGCTCCTACAATGAGCAGTTCTTC
TRBJ2-1 few TRBV27 . CASSLSRSAGPQFF TGTGCCAGCAGTCTTAGTCGGTCGGCCGGGCCGCAGTTCTTC
TRBJ2-7 . TRBV20-1 TRBD1 CNQRAGTGLYEQYF TGCAATCAAAGAGCCGGGACAGGCCTTTACGAGCAGTACTTC
TRBJ2-1 . TRBV28 . CASLGGRVPYNEQFF TGTGCCAGCTTGGGAGGACGGGTACCCTACAATGAGCAGTTCTTC